These 13 T cell receptor beta chains originate from one sample sequenced in a study of blood T cell repertoires in COVID-19. Profiling relied on immunoSEQ multiplex PCR, and the TCRdb table lists in-frame clones only, not all of them. The sample consists of some 140,000 clones, approximately 85% of them appearing once. The sequencing sample was made of peripheral blood. Receptors were obtained from a human donor in a cohort sampled during active COVID-19.

The sample holds many counts of this clone. This chain connects TRBV6-1 to TRBJ1-5; TRBD1 matches 10 bases. Germline CDR1 is MNHNS and CDR2 is SASEGT. V shed 2 bases and J 2 bases; nucleotides not matched to a gene: 3. The CDR3 loop spans 16 amino acids. Written as DNA, the CDR3 is TGTGCCAGCAGTGAAAGGACAGGGGGAGGCAATCAGCCCCAGCATTTT. Amino acids: CASSERTGGGNQPQHF.

The V gene is TRBV29-1, the J gene TRBJ1-1, with D unresolved. Trimming shortened V by 3 bases and J by 0 bases, and 11 bases separated the two germline ends. The CDR3 covers 14 residues. Germline-derived CDR1 and CDR2 are SQVTM and ANQGSEA. Written as DNA, the CDR3 is TGCAGCGTTGAGGGTAGCAGATTGAACACTGAAGCTTTCTTT. Translating gives CSVEGSRLNTEAFF. Combining the CDR3 with reference TRBV29-1 and TRBJ1-1 gives the whole variable domain SAVISQKPSRDICQRGTSLTIQCQVDSQVTMMFWYRQQPGQSLTLIATANQGSEATYESGFVIDKFPISRPNLTFSTLTVSNMSPEDSSIYLCSVEGSRLNTEAFFGQGTRLTVV.

The chain uses TRBV5-4 and TRBJ1-2, with 8 bases aligning to TRBD1. Germline CDR1 SGHNT, CDR2 YYREEE (reference sequence). V trimming: 4 bases; J trimming: 8 bases; junction bases outside the gene matches: 13. This CDR3 comprises 15 residues. The CDR3 DNA reads TGTGCCAGCAGCCTACAGGACAGGGCTAGTATCGGCTACACCTTC. Encoded protein: CASSLQDRASIGYTF. Complete variable domain (other parts from reference TRBV5-4 and TRBJ1-2): ETGVTQSPTHLIKTRGQQVTLRCSSQSGHNTVSWYQQALGQGPQFIFQYYREEENGRGNFPPRFSGLQFPNYSSELNVNALELDDSALYLCASSLQDRASIGYTFGSGTRLTVV.

The J gene is TRBJ2-3, the V gene TRBV7-6; 7 bases match TRBD2. Looked up from germline, CDR1 is SGHVS and CDR2 is FNYEAQ. Germline trimming cut 1 base from V and 0 bases from J; bases unmatched to any gene: 1. The CDR3 covers 15 residues. DNA of the CDR3: TGTGCCAGCAGCTTAGGACTAGCTAGCACAGATACGCAGTATTTT. Translating it yields CASSLGLASTDTQYF.

CDR3 loop: CASRLGQTNSPLHF. CDR3 coding DNA: TGCGCCAGCCGGTTGGGACAGACTAATTCACCCCTCCACTTT. The chain joins TRBV4-3 to TRBJ1-6, with 7 bases matching TRBD1. The CDR3 covers 14 residues. The V gene's germline CDR1 is LGHNA and CDR2 YSLEER. V shed 8 bases, J shed 6 bases, and the junction held 7 bases outside the gene matches.

V gene TRBV10-3 combines with J gene TRBJ1-1; D is unclear. The CDR3 has 15 amino acids. Germline assignment: CDR1 ENHRY and CDR2 SYGVKD. Trimming took off 0 bases at V and 8 bases at J, with 16 bases between the two ends. Here the CDR3 reads CAISESRERSWEAFF. The CDR3 DNA reads TGTGCCATCAGTGAGTCGAGGGAACGTTCGTGGGAAGCTTTCTTT.

J is TRBJ1-1 and V is TRBV9; D possibly corresponds to TRBD1 (5 bases). With 4 bases removed from V and 2 bases from J, the gap between germline ends came to 15 bases. The CDR3 loop spans 15 amino acids. CDR1 is SGDLS and CDR2 is YYNGEE in the germline V gene. The CDR3 DNA follows: TGTGCCAGCAGCCCCCGGTCCGGGACTAACACTGAAGCTTTCTTT. Translation: CASSPRSGTNTEAFF.

V is TRBV7-2 and J is TRBJ1-2, with 11 bases that match TRBD1. J lost 4 bases, V lost 3 bases, and 10 bases had no gene match. Germline CDR1 reads SGHTA; CDR2 reads FQGNSA. CDR3 size: 17 residues. The CDR3 region is CASSFLGQGVLSYGYTF. The CDR3 nucleotides are TGTGCCAGCAGCTTTTTGGGACAGGGGGTTCTTAGCTATGGCTACACCTTC.

A word on this clone: A much larger clone is a single base away; this may be a read error. This CDR3 is also generated by other DNA sequences in the sample. The chain joins TRBV7-3 to TRBJ2-3, with 8 bases that match TRBD2. Germline CDR1 reads SGHTA; CDR2 reads FQGTGA. This CDR3 spans 15 amino acids. Trimming removed 5 bases from V and 0 bases from J; junction bases left unmatched: 4. In DNA, the CDR3 is TGTGCCAGCAGCCAGAGCGGGGGTAGCACAGATACGCAGTATTTT. It is translated as CASSQSGGSTDTQYF.

The chain carries TRBV5-1 and TRBJ1-2; a possible D gene is TRBD1 (6 bases). Germline-derived CDR1 and CDR2 are SGHRS and YFSETQ. This CDR3 contains 15 residues. Trimming removed 4 bases from V and 4 bases from J, with 17 bases in between. The CDR3: CASSPSWSDSYGYTF. CDR3 DNA: TGCGCCAGCAGCCCATCTTGGTCGGACAGCTATGGCTACACCTTC.

The V gene is TRBV11-2, the J gene TRBJ2-2; 9 positions agree with TRBD2. CDR1 is SGHAT, CDR2 FQNNGV, per germline. CDR3 size: 14 residues. Trimming at V came to 6 bases and at J to 1 base, leaving 0 bases not matched to a gene. CDR3 nucleotides: TGTGCCAGCAGGACTAGCGGGAACACCGGGGAGCTGTTTTTT. Translation: CASRTSGNTGELFF.

The chain carries TRBV5-5 and TRBJ1-1; D uncertain. Germline V gene sequence: CDR1 SGHKS, CDR2 YYEKEE (reference sequence). Trimming left V 0 bases short and J 8 bases short, with 11 bases between. This CDR3 comprises 13 residues. As DNA, the CDR3 is TGTGCCAGCAGCTTGGGTGGCGAGGTCGAAGCTTTCTTT. Amino acids: CASSLGGEVEAFF.

The chain carries TRBV7-6 and TRBJ2-1, with D perhaps matching TRBD1 (6 bases). V gave up 5 bases and J gave up 4 bases, with 15 bases separating them. Germline V gives CDR1 SGHVS, CDR2 FNYEAQ. The CDR3 consists of 15 residues. DNA for the CDR3: TGTGCCAGCAGCCGTAGGGGGAGTGCTTACAATGAGCAGTTCTTC. Encoded protein: CASSRRGSAYNEQFF.